The 24 T cell receptor beta chains in this list originate from one sample, sequenced in a study of cytomegalovirus exposure and HLA in healthy donors. PCR amplification relied on 60 Vbeta primers (plus 13 Jbeta primers). The table came from immunoSEQ multiplex PCR; TCRdb's copy has only in-frame clones and leaves some out. This table holds about 180,000 clones, roughly 80% found once. Sequencing was performed on PBMCs. These receptors were collected from a male donor in good health and CMV-seronegative.

The chain joins TRBV29-1 to TRBJ2-5, with D perhaps TRBD1 (6 bases). Germline loops: CDR1 SQVTM, CDR2 ANQGSEA. This CDR3 region has 11 residues. Trimming removed 7 bases at V and 7 bases at J, with 13 bases between. The CDR3: CSANREWTQYF. Here the CDR3 DNA reads TGCAGCGCCAACAGGGAGTGGACCCAGTACTTC.

The rearrangement joins TRBV9 to TRBJ2-3; the D gene is possibly TRBD1 (5 bases). The V gene's germline CDR1 is SGDLS and CDR2 YYNGEE. V lost 0 bases to trimming and J lost 6 bases, with 20 bases between them. This CDR3 contains 17 residues. The CDR3 region has the DNA TGTGCCAGCAGCGTAGAGCCCAGGGTCTCGGGTGAGGATACGCAGTATTTT. This codes for CASSVEPRVSGEDTQYF.

The chain is built from TRBV27 and TRBJ1-5, with 7 positions matching TRBD1. The CDR3 is 13 residues long. Germline values: CDR1 MNHEY, CDR2 SMNVEV (reference sequence). V was pared by 7 bases and J by 15 bases, with 15 bases of the junction left unmatched. CDR3 nucleotide sequence: TGTGCCAGCATGAGGCAGGGGGTGGCCATAGCGCATTTT. Translated: CASMRQGVAIAHF.

V usage is TRBV19 and J usage is TRBJ1-1; 7 nucleotides agree with TRBD1. Germline trimming cut 2 bases from V and 1 base from J; bases unmatched to any gene: 7. This CDR3 spans 16 amino acids. Germline V lookup: CDR1 LNHDA, CDR2 SQIVND (reference sequence). The CDR3 protein is CASSIQEPGGNTEAFF. Written as DNA, the CDR3 is TGTGCCAGTAGTATACAGGAACCAGGGGGGAACACTGAAGCTTTCTTT.

This clone showed up just a few times. The chain uses TRBV6-6 and TRBJ1-1; D perhaps matches TRBD1 (6 bases). Germline V gives CDR1 MNHNY, CDR2 SVGAGI (reference sequence). Trimming removed 2 bases from V and 1 base from J, with 8 bases in between. CDR3 size: 14 residues. The CDR3, as DNA: TGTGCCAGCAGTTACACGGGACAGAACACTGAAGCTTTCTTT. Amino acids: CASSYTGQNTEAFF.

On this clone itself: The same CDR3 also results from other DNA sequences found in this sample. This chain connects TRBV7-6 to TRBJ1-1; a possible D gene is TRBD1 (5 bases). The CDR3 is made up of 13 amino acids. Germline CDR1 and CDR2: SGHVS and FNYEAQ. V shed 1 base and J shed 4 bases, with 7 bases lying between them. CDR3 sequence reads: CASSLGQGTEAFF. The CDR3 DNA follows: TGTGCCAGCAGCTTAGGGCAGGGCACTGAAGCTTTCTTT.

The rearrangement joins TRBV5-4 to TRBJ2-7; 12 bases match TRBD2. The J segment lost 6 bases and the V segment lost 0 bases, leaving 7 bases of the junction unmatched. The CDR3 has 16 amino acids. Germline CDR1 SGHNT, CDR2 YYREEE (reference sequence). CDR3 region: CASSLAGLAGLSEQYF. The CDR3 DNA is TGTGCCAGCAGCTTGGCGGGACTAGCGGGTTTATCCGAGCAGTACTTC.

There are a few counts of this clone. The chain links TRBV6-5 to TRBJ1-4; D call uncertain. The CDR3 loop spans 15 amino acids. CDR1 MNHEY and CDR2 SVGAGI come from the germline V gene. Trimming shortened V by 7 bases and J by 7 bases, and 19 bases separated the two germline ends. CDR3 residues: CASTSPGEFGEKLFF. In nucleotides, the CDR3 is TGTGCCAGCACCTCACCCGGGGAGTTTGGTGAAAAACTGTTTTTT.

There are a few counts of this clone. V usage is TRBV28 and J usage is TRBJ2-3; 8 bases are a match to TRBD2. This CDR3 has 16 amino acids. After removal of 4 bases from V and 3 bases from J, the junction contained 9 bases not matched to a gene. Germline lookup yields CDR1 MDHEN and CDR2 SYDVKM. For the CDR3, the DNA is TGTGCCAGCAGTTCTACCAGCGGGGGATCGACAGATACGCAGTATTTT. It translates to CASSSTSGGSTDTQYF.

This sequence joins TRBV10-3 and TRBJ1-2, with 9 bases identical to TRBD1. The V segment lost 5 bases and the J segment 1 base; nucleotides outside the gene matches: 11. Germline CDR1 ENHRY, CDR2 SYGVKD. This CDR3 has 17 amino acids. The CDR3 region is CAISIGQGRSINYGYTF. In DNA, the CDR3 is TGTGCCATCAGTATCGGACAGGGGCGTTCCATTAACTATGGCTACACCTTC.

Only one count was recorded for this clone. This chain links TRBV19 with TRBJ2-7; 10 positions match TRBD2. The CDR3 runs to 16 residues. Germline V gene data show CDR1 as LNHDA and CDR2 as SQIVND (reference sequence). V shed 5 bases, J shed 0 bases, and the junction held 7 bases outside the gene matches. The CDR3 DNA follows: TGTGCCAGTAGTCCACGGACTAGCGGCCTCTCCTACGAGCAGTACTTC. It is translated as CASSPRTSGLSYEQYF.

The V and J genes are TRBV6-1 and TRBJ1-5, with D possibly TRBD1 on 6 matching bases. In germline, CDR1 is MNHNS, CDR2 SASEGT. The CDR3 sequence is 15 residues long. V was pared by 4 bases and J by 1 base, with 11 bases between. The CDR3 sequence is CASSGQGMSNQPQHF. CDR3 nucleotides: TGTGCCAGCAGTGGTCAGGGGATGAGCAATCAGCCCCAGCATTTT.

This clone was detected only a few times. V usage is TRBV4-3 and J usage is TRBJ2-7, with 8 positions matching TRBD1. This CDR3 spans 13 amino acids. V lost 3 bases to trimming and J lost 6 bases; unmatched junction nucleotides: 4. CDR1 LGHNA and CDR2 YSLEER come from the germline V gene. This CDR3 is CASSHRTGFEQYF. The CDR3 coding sequence is TGCGCCAGCAGCCACCGGACAGGGTTCGAGCAGTACTTC.

The rearrangement links TRBV4-2 to TRBJ1-1; D may be TRBD1 (5 bases). Germline V CDR1 and CDR2: LGHNA, YNFKEQ. This CDR3 contains 14 residues. V lost 3 bases to trimming and J lost 5 bases, with 13 bases between them. CDR3 nucleotides: TGTGCCAGCAGCCACCCCAGGGTTGGGACTGAAGCTTTCTTT. Amino acids: CASSHPRVGTEAFF.

The chain is built from TRBV13 and TRBJ2-7; TRBD1 matches 9 bases. From germline, CDR1 is PRHDT and CDR2 FYEKMQ (reference sequence). The CDR3 loop spans 15 amino acids. The junction had 9 bases not matched to a gene; V was cut back by 5 bases and J by 4 bases. CDR3 in amino acids: CASSSPGQGWYEQYF. CDR3 DNA: TGTGCCAGCAGCAGCCCCGGACAGGGGTGGTACGAGCAGTACTTC.

The rearrangement links TRBV4-1 to TRBJ1-2; perhaps TRBD1 as D (6 bases). CDR3 length: 13 amino acids. Trimming cost V 0 bases and J 6 bases, with 8 bases left between them. Looked up from germline, CDR1 is MGHRA and CDR2 is YSYEKL. CDR3 nucleotide sequence: TGCGCCAGCAGCCAAGACAGGGGCGATGGCTACACCTTC. Translating it yields CASSQDRGDGYTF.

The chain uses TRBV9 and TRBJ2-7; 7 positions match TRBD2. The germline V gene has CDR1 SGDLS and CDR2 YYNGEE. The junction had 3 bases not matched to a gene; V was cut back by 0 bases and J by 0 bases. The CDR3 sequence is 15 residues long. The CDR3 reads CASSVAPSGSYEQYF. CDR3 bases: TGTGCCAGCAGCGTAGCCCCTAGCGGCTCCTACGAGCAGTACTTC.

V gene TRBV7-9 combines with J gene TRBJ2-3; 8 bases fit TRBD2. Germline values: CDR1 SEHNR, CDR2 FQNEAQ (reference sequence). This CDR3 comprises 19 residues. Trimming took 5 bases from V and 0 from J; bases not matched to a gene: 16. The CDR3, as DNA: TGTGCCAGCAGCAGAGTCCCTAAGCGGGGGCGAGGTAGCACAGATACGCAGTATTTT. It is translated as CASSRVPKRGRGSTDTQYF.

V is TRBV7-8 and J is TRBJ2-7; D unclear. V was clipped by 2 bases and J by 2 bases, with 10 bases between them. Per germline, CDR1 SGHVS and CDR2 FQNEAQ. CDR3 length: 14 amino acids. This CDR3 reads CASSLSRPTYEQYF. The CDR3 DNA sequence: TGTGCCAGCAGCTTAAGCCGCCCAACCTACGAGCAGTACTTC.

J is TRBJ2-3 and V is TRBV4-2; 15 bases map to TRBD2. This CDR3 has 16 residues. J gave up 5 bases and V 4 bases, and 4 bases lay outside the gene matches. CDR1 LGHNA and CDR2 YNFKEQ come from the germline V gene. The CDR3 here is CASSLGLAGGRDTQYF. The CDR3 DNA reads as TGTGCCAGCAGCCTCGGACTAGCGGGAGGGAGAGATACGCAGTATTTT.

The rearrangement uses TRBV7-2 and TRBJ2-3, with 8 bases fitting TRBD2. CDR1 is SGHTA, CDR2 FQGNSA, per germline. V gave up 5 bases and J gave up 5 bases; unmatched junction bases: 6. CDR3 length: 14 residues. This CDR3 is CASSRRGEVDTQYF. DNA of the CDR3: TGTGCCAGCAGCAGGCGGGGGGAGGTAGATACGCAGTATTTT.

The V gene is TRBV5-6, the J gene TRBJ2-3; 7 positions match TRBD1. Germline lookup yields CDR1 SGHDT and CDR2 YYEEEE. This CDR3 region has 17 residues. J was trimmed by 2 bases and V by 1 base; bases with no gene match: 10. The CDR3 DNA sequence: TGTGCCAGCAGCTTGAACAGGGGACGTCGCAACACAGATACGCAGTATTTT. This translates into CASSLNRGRRNTDTQYF.

The V gene is TRBV5-1, the J gene TRBJ2-7; 9 bases are a match to TRBD1. The V and J ends lost 4 bases and 3 bases, in that order; junction bases with no gene match: 11. The CDR3 loop spans 16 amino acids. Germline values: CDR1 SGHRS, CDR2 YFSETQ. The CDR3: CASSPAGTGYIYEQYF. In nucleotides, the CDR3 is TGCGCCAGCAGCCCCGCAGGGACAGGGTACATCTACGAGCAGTACTTC.

The chain carries TRBV4-3 and TRBJ1-2, with a weak D call TRBD1 (5 bases). Germline V gene lookup returns CDR1 LGHNA and CDR2 YSLEER. The V gene lost 1 base and the J gene lost 3 bases, with 9 bases spanning the gap. This CDR3 is built from 14 residues. CDR3 bases: TGCGCCAGCAGCCAAGCAGGGTTGGACTATGGCTACACCTTC. Its translation is CASSQAGLDYGYTF.